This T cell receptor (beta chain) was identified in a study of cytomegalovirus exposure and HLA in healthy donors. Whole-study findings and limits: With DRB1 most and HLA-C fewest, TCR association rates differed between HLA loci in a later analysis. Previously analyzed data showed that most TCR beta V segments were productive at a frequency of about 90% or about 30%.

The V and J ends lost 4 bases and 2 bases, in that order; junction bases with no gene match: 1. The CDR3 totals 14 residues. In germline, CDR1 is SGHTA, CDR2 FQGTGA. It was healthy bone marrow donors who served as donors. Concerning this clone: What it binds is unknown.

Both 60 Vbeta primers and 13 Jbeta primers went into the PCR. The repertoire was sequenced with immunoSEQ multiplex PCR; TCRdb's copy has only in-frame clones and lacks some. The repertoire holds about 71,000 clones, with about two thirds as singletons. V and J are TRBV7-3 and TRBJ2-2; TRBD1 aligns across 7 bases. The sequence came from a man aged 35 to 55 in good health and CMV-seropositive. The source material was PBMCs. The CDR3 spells CASSYRGNTGELFF. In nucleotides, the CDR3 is TGTGCCAGCAGCTACAGGGGCAACACCGGGGAGCTGTTTTTT.